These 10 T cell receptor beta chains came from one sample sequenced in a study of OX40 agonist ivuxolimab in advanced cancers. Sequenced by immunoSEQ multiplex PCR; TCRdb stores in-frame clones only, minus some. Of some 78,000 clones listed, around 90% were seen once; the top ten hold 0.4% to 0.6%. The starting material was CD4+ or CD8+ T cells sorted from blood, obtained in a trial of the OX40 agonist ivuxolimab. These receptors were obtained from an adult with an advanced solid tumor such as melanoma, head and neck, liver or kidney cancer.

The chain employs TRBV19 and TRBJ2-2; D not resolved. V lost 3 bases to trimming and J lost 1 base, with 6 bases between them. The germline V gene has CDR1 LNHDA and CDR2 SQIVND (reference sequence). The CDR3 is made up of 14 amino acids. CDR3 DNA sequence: TGTGCCAGTAGTATCAGTGGGAACACCGGGGAGCTGTTTTTT. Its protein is CASSISGNTGELFF. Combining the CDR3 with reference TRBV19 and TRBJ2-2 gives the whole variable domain DGGITQSPKYLFRKEGQNVTLSCEQNLNHDAMYWYRQDPGQGLRLIYYSQIVNDFQKGDIAEGYSVSREKKESFPLTVTSAQKNPTAFYLCASSISGNTGELFFGEGSRLTVL.

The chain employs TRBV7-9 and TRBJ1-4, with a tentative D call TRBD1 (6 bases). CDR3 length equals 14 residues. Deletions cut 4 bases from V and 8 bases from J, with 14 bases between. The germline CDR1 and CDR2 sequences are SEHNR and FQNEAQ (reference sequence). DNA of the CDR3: TGTGCCAGCAGCTCCAACCTGGGGGCAGAAAAACTGTTTTTT. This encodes CASSSNLGAEKLFF. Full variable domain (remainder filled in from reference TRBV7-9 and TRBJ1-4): DTGVSQNPRHKITKRGQNVTFRCDPISEHNRLYWYRQTLGQGPEFLTYFQNEAQLEKSRLLSDRFSAERPKGSFSTLEIQRTEQGDSAMYLCASSSNLGAEKLFFGSGTQLSVL.

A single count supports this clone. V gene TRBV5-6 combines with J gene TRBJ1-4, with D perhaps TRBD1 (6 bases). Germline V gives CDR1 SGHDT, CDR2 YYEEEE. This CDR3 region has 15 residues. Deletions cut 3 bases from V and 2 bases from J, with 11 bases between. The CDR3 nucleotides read TGTGCCAGCAGCTCCTTCAGGGGTACTAATGAAAAACTGTTTTTT. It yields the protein CASSSFRGTNEKLFF.

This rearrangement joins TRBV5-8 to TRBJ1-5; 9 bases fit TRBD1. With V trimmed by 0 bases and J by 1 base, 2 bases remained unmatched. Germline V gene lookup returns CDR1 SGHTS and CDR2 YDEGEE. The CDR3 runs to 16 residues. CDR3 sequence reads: CASSLGDRASNQPQHF. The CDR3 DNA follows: TGTGCCAGCAGCTTGGGGGACAGGGCAAGCAATCAGCCCCAGCATTTT.

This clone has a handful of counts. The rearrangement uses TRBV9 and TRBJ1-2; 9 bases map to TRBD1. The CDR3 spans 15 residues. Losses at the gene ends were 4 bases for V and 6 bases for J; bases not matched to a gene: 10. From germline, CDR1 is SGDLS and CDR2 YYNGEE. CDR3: CASSPTLTGGDGYTF. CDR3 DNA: TGTGCCAGCAGCCCCACTCTGACAGGGGGGGATGGCTACACCTTC.

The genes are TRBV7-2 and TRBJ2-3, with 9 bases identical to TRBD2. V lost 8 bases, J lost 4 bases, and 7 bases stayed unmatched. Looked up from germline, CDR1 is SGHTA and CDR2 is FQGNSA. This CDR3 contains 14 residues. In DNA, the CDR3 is TGTGCCAGCCAGCGGGGGGAAGGTGCAGATACGCAGTATTTT. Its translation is CASQRGEGADTQYF.

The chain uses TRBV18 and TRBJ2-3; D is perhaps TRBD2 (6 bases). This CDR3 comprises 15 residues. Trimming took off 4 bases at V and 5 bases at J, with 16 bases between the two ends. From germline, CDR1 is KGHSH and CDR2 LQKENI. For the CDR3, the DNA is TGTGCCAGCTCACTCGACAGCGGGTGGGGAGATACGCAGTATTTT. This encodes CASSLDSGWGDTQYF. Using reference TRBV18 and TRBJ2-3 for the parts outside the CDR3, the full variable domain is NAGVMQNPRHLVRRRGQEARLRCSPMKGHSHVYWYRQLPEEGLKFMVYLQKENIIDESGMPKERFSAEFPKEGPSILRIQQVVRGDSAAYFCASSLDSGWGDTQYFGPGTRLTVL.

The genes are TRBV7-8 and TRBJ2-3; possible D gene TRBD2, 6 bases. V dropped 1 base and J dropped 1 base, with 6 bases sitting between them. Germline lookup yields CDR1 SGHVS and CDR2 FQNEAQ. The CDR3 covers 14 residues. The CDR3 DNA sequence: TGTGCCAGCAGCTTAGAGCGGGGCACAGATACGCAGTATTTT. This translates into CASSLERGTDTQYF.

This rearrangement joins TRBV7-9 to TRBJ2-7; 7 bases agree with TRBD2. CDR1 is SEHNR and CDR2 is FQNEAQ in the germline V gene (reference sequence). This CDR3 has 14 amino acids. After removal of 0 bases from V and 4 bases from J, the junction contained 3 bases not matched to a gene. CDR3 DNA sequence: TGTGCCAGCAGCTTAGCGGCCGGGAGGTACGAGCAGTACTTC. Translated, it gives CASSLAAGRYEQYF. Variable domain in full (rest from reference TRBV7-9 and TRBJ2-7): DTGVSQNPRHKITKRGQNVTFRCDPISEHNRLYWYRQTLGQGPEFLTYFQNEAQLEKSRLLSDRFSAERPKGSFSTLEIQRTEQGDSAMYLCASSLAAGRYEQYFGPGTRLTVT.

CDR3 DNA: TGTGCCAGCAGTGAAGCCCCAGATCGGGGGGCGTTCGAGCAGTACTTC. This sequence encodes CASSEAPDRGAFEQYF. The J gene is TRBJ2-7, the V gene TRBV6-1; TRBD2 is a possible D gene (7 bases). Germline-derived CDR1 and CDR2 are MNHNS and SASEGT. Trimming cost V 0 bases and J 6 bases, with 18 bases left between them. The CDR3 has 16 residues.